The entry below describes one TCR beta chain. Its antigen remains unidentified. The data are from a study of CD8 T cells in Susac syndrome. Findings and limits, study-wide: That the number of individuals in its TCR sequencing and HLA analysis was relatively small was acknowledged by the study.

RNA amounts of about 0.5 to 1 ug underwent reverse transcription with random hexamers. Multiplex immunoSEQ PCR targeted 54 Vbeta and 13 Jbeta TCR beta segments. TCRdb called the immunoSEQ multiplex PCR reads again in MiXCR, with one record for every CDR3 protein. The table lists 160,000 or so distinct CDR3 sequences, over 85% of them singletons. CDR1 LNHNV and CDR2 YYDKDF come from the germline V gene (reference sequence). The V gene lost 4 bases and the J gene lost 0 bases, with 20 bases spanning the gap. The CDR3 spans 18 residues. This TCR came from a human donor in good health. V gene TRBV15 combines with J gene TRBJ2-3, with D possibly being TRBD2 (5 bases). Material for sequencing was CD4+ T cells from PBMCs. The CDR3 loop is CATSIRTSSKGSTDTQYF. The DNA of the CDR3 is TGTGCCACCAGCATACGAACATCTAGCAAGGGAAGCACAGATACGCAGTATTTT.